This TCR beta chain was recovered during a study of T cells in narcolepsy. This table comes from immunoSEQ multiplex PCR, and its TCRdb copy is limited to in-frame clones, with some not included. Found here are about 27,000 clones, approximately 85% of them singletons; the top ten hold 6.6%. This clonotype was obtained from a human donor in good health. Sequencing was carried out using memory (CD45RA-) CD4+ T cells from blood.

The CDR3 reads CASSRDRGGNTQYF. The CDR3 DNA follows: TGTGCCAGCAGCAGGGACAGGGGCGGGAATACGCAGTATTTT. The chain links TRBV11-3 to TRBJ2-3, with 10 bases identical to TRBD1. The J segment lost 7 bases and the V segment lost 5 bases, leaving 6 bases of the junction unmatched. CDR3 length equals 14 residues. Germline V gene sequence: CDR1 SGHNT, CDR2 YENEEA. The whole variable domain, filled in from reference TRBV11-3 and TRBJ2-3, reads EAGVVQSPRYKIIEKKQPVAFWCNPISGHNTLYWYLQNLGQGPELLIRYENEEAVDDSQLPKDRFSAERLKGVDSTLKIQPAELGDSAVYLCASSRDRGGNTQYFGPGTRLTVL.